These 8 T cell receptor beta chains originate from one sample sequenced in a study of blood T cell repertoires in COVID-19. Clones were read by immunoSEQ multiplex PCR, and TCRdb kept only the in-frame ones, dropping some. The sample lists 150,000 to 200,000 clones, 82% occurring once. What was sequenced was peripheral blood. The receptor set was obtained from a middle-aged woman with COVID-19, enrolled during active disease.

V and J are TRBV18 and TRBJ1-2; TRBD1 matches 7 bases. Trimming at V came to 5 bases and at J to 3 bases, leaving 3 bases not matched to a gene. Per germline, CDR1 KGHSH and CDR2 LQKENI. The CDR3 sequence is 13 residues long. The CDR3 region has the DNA TGTGCCAGCTCAACCGGGACAGACTATGGCTACACCTTC. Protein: CASSTGTDYGYTF.

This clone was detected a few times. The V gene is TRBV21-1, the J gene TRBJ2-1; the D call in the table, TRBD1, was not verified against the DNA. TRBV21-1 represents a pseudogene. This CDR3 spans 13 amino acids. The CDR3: CASSSRQYNEQFF. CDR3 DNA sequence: TGTGCCAGCAGCTCCAGGCAATACAATGAGCAGTTCTTC.

CDR3 region: CASSPIGSSYNEQFF. In DNA form, the CDR3 reads TGTGCCAGCAGCCCGATCGGGAGCTCCTACAATGAGCAGTTCTTC. The chain recombines TRBV3-1 (or the pseudogene TRBV3-2) with TRBJ2-1, with D possibly being TRBD2 (6 bases). In germline, CDR1 is LGHDT, CDR2 YNNKEL (reference sequence). The length of the CDR3 is 15 residues. The ends were cut back, 4 bases at V and 0 bases at J, with 10 bases in the middle.

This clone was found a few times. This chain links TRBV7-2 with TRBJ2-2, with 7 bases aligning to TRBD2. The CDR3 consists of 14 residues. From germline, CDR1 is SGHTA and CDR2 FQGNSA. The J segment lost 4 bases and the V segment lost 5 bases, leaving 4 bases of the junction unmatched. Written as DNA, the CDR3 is TGTGCCAGCAGCCCACCTAGCGGCACCGGGGAGCTGTTTTTT. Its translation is CASSPPSGTGELFF.

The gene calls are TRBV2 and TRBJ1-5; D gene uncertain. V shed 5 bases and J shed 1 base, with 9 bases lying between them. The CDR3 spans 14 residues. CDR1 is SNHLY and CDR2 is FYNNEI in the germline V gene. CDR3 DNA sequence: TGTGCCAGCAGTCTCGGAGGGAGCAATCAGCCCCAGCATTTT. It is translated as CASSLGGSNQPQHF.

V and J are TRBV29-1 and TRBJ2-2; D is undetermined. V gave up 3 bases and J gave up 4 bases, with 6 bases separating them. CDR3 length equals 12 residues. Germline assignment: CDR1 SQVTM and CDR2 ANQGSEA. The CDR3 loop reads CSVDGLTGELFF. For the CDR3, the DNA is TGCAGCGTTGACGGTCTCACCGGGGAGCTGTTTTTT.

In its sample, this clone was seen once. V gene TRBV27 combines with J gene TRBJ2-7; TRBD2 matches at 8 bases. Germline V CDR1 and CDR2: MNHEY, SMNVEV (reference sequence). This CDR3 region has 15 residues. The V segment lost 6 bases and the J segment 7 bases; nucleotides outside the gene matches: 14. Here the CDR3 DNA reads TGTGCCAGCAGCCGGGAGGGACACCAAACTTGGGAGCAGTACTTC. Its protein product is CASSREGHQTWEQYF.

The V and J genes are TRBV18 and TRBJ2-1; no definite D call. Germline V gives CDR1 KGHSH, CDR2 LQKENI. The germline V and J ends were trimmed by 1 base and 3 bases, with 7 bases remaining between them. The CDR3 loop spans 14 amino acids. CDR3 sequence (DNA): TGTGCCAGCTCACCACGGGCCGACTACAATGAGCAGTTCTTC. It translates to CASSPRADYNEQFF. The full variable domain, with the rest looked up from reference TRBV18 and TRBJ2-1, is NAGVMQNPRHLVRRRGQEARLRCSPMKGHSHVYWYRQLPEEGLKFMVYLQKENIIDESGMPKERFSAEFPKEGPSILRIQQVVRGDSAAYFCASSPRADYNEQFFGPGTRLTVL.